Listed below are T cell receptor beta chains from one sample, sequenced in a study of blood T cell repertoires in COVID-19. TCRdb keeps only in-frame clones here, not all; method: immunoSEQ multiplex PCR. The sample includes 250,000 or so clones, about 86% of them seen just once. Sequencing was performed on PBMCs or T cells enriched from blood (not recorded which). Source of these receptors: a man aged 50 or older who had recovered from COVID-19. CDR3s include the opening cysteine and the closing phenylalanine or tryptophan. D genes are given only for firm matches. Some rows have no size entry. The others give once, few or many, or a class for an expanded clone.

CDR3nt,CDR3aa,d_gene,v_gene,len,j_gene,abundance
TGTGCCAGCACCGCGGGAGCGATCGCAGATACGCAGTATTTT,CASTAGAIADTQYF,TRBD2,TRBV9,14,TRBJ2-3,.
TGTGCCAGCAGCCAAGATCCAGGCAGCTCCTACGAGCAGTACTTC,CASSQDPGSSYEQYF,.,TRBV3-1/TRBV3-2,15,TRBJ2-7,.
TGTGCCAGCAGCTTGGTGGGGGCGCGTAACACCGGGGAGCTGTTTTTT,CASSLVGARNTGELFF,.,TRBV5-4,16,TRBJ2-2,.
TGTGCCAGCAGTTACTCTTCGGGACAGGAGACCCAGCATTTT,CASSYSSGQETQHF,TRBD1,TRBV6-6,14,TRBJ1-5,.
TGTGCCAGCTCAATTCGGACAGGGGACCCGAATGAAAAACTGTTTTTT,CASSIRTGDPNEKLFF,TRBD1,TRBV18,16,TRBJ1-4,.
TGTGCCAGCAGCCTCGGGCGGGGGGTTAGAGATACGCAGTATTTT,CASSLGRGVRDTQYF,TRBD2,TRBV7-3,15,TRBJ2-3,.
TGTGCCAGCAGCGTAGGGCTAGCGGGAGTCGGCACAGATACGCAGTATTTT,CASSVGLAGVGTDTQYF,TRBD2,TRBV9,17,TRBJ2-3,.
TGTGCCAGCAGACGACGGGACACAGATACGCAGTATTTT,CASRRRDTDTQYF,.,TRBV12-3/TRBV12-4,13,TRBJ2-3,.
TGTGCCAGCAGCTTAGGGAACGGGCCGACAGGGGCAGATACGCAGTATTTT,CASSLGNGPTGADTQYF,TRBD1,TRBV7-2,17,TRBJ2-3,.
TGTGCCAGCAGAGCCGGGACAGGGGGTTTCGGGGAGCTGTTTTTT,CASRAGTGGFGELFF,TRBD1,TRBV7-9,15,TRBJ2-2,.
TGCGCCAGCAGCGGGGGGGCTCGAGGAGATACGCAGTATTTT,CASSGGARGDTQYF,.,TRBV5-1,14,TRBJ2-3,.
TGTGCCAGCAGTGAATACGGACCATCGAGGGGGTTCTCTGGGGCCAACGTCCTGACTTTC,CASSEYGPSRGFSGANVLTF,.,TRBV6-1,20,TRBJ2-6,once
TGTGCCAGCAGTGATATGCGGGGCGGGGAGCTGTTTTTT,CASSDMRGGELFF,.,TRBV6-1,13,TRBJ2-2,.
TGTGCCAGCAGCCAATGGGACATGTCCTACGAGCAGTACTTC,CASSQWDMSYEQYF,.,TRBV7-8,14,TRBJ2-7,.
TGTGCCAGTAGTACCAAACAGGGTTTGATGAACACTGAAGCTTTCTTT,CASSTKQGLMNTEAFF,.,TRBV19,16,TRBJ1-1,.
TGTGCCAGCTCACCACCGGGACAGGGAACCGGGGAGCTGTTTTTT,CASSPPGQGTGELFF,TRBD1,TRBV18,15,TRBJ2-2,.
TGTGCCATCAGTGAGTCGCGGCAGGGTAATTCACCCCTCCACTTT,CAISESRQGNSPLHF,.,TRBV10-3,15,TRBJ1-6,.
TGTGCCACCAGCAGAGGGAAAGGAGGGAGCTCCTATAATTCACCCCTCCACTTT,CATSRGKGGSSYNSPLHF,.,TRBV15,18,TRBJ1-6,.
TGTGCCAGCAGTTCACTTCAAAACATTCAGTACTTC,CASSSLQNIQYF,.,TRBV12-3/TRBV12-4,12,TRBJ2-4,once
TGTGCCAGCAGCCAAGGGGGGCTTACTGCTTATGGCTACACCTTC,CASSQGGLTAYGYTF,.,TRBV3-1/TRBV3-2,15,TRBJ1-2,.
TGTGCCAGCAAACCAATAGGACTAGCGAGGGATAAAGAGACCCAGTACTTC,CASKPIGLARDKETQYF,.,TRBV12-1,17,TRBJ2-5,.
TGTGCCACCCGTAGGACAGGCCTTCACACTGAAGCTTTCTTT,CATRRTGLHTEAFF,TRBD1,TRBV7-8,14,TRBJ1-1,.
TGTGCCAGACAGGGGATCGGTGGAAACACCATATATTTT,CARQGIGGNTIYF,TRBD1,TRBV30,13,TRBJ1-3,.
TGTGCCAGCAGAAGACATCTTCTGGGCGGCTACACCTTC,CASRRHLLGGYTF,.,TRBV28,13,TRBJ1-2,once
TGTGCCAGCAGCTTAGTAGCCAGCAACATTCAGTACTTC,CASSLVASNIQYF,.,TRBV11-2,13,TRBJ2-4,once
TGTGCCAGCAGTGAAGTATTTGCAGGACTGTTTTTT,CASSEVFAGLFF,.,TRBV2,12,TRBJ1-4,.
TGCAGTGCTACCCCGGGGGGCGGCTACACCTTC,CSATPGGGYTF,.,TRBV20-1,11,TRBJ1-2,.
TGTGCTAGTGGTCCGGGACTAGCGATCCACGAGCAGTACTTC,CASGPGLAIHEQYF,TRBD2,TRBV12-5,14,TRBJ2-7,many
TGTGCCAGCAGCTTACGACTAGCAGATACGCAGTATTTT,CASSLRLADTQYF,.,TRBV7-2,13,TRBJ2-3,.
TGTGCCAGCGCCCGTACAGGGAGTGCCAACTATGGCTACACCTTC,CASARTGSANYGYTF,.,TRBV6-5,15,TRBJ1-2,.
TGTGCCAGCTCCCGCTCCACCGACAGGGTGGGCACTGAAGCTTTCTTT,CASSRSTDRVGTEAFF,TRBD1,TRBV18,16,TRBJ1-1,.
TGTGCCAGCAGCTTAGTCGGGGGGGACCTTACTACGCAGTATTTT,CASSLVGGDLTTQYF,TRBD2,TRBV11-2,15,TRBJ2-3,.
TGTGCCAGCAGTGACAAACGGCGGCCTACTAGCACAGATACGCAGTATTTT,CASSDKRRPTSTDTQYF,.,TRBV6-4,17,TRBJ2-3,.
TGTGCCAGCAGCTTAGCCTCGGGCGGGGACTCCTACGAGCAGTACTTC,CASSLASGGDSYEQYF,.,TRBV7-2,16,TRBJ2-7,.
TGTGCCAGCAGTATCCCTGGCACTGAGCAGTTCTTC,CASSIPGTEQFF,.,TRBV12-3/TRBV12-4,12,TRBJ2-1,few
TGTGCCAGCAGCCACAGCACAACTAATGAAAAACTGTTTTTT,CASSHSTTNEKLFF,.,TRBV7-9,14,TRBJ1-4,.
TGTGCCAGCTCACCAAACGAGGGGGCGAGAGATACGCAGTATTTT,CASSPNEGARDTQYF,TRBD1,TRBV18,15,TRBJ2-3,few
TGTGCCAGCAGCCAAACCAGCTCTGGGGCCAACGTCCTGACTTTC,CASSQTSSGANVLTF,.,TRBV4-2,15,TRBJ2-6,many
TGTGCCAGCAGCTTAGACCTCGGCGGAGGGTATGGCTACACCTTC,CASSLDLGGGYGYTF,.,TRBV5-5,15,TRBJ1-2,.
TGTGCCAGCAGCCAAGATCTTTTTACGTCCCAGGCGTATTTT,CASSQDLFTSQAYF,.,TRBV4-2,14,TRBJ1-3,.
TGTGCCAGCAGCCAGGGACTAGCGGGAGGAGTAAATGAGCAGTTCTTC,CASSQGLAGGVNEQFF,TRBD2,TRBV5-4,16,TRBJ2-1,.
TGTGCCAGCAGCTTAGGTGGGACAGGGTCGCTTGGCTACACCTTC,CASSLGGTGSLGYTF,TRBD1,TRBV7-2,15,TRBJ1-2,.
TGTGCCAGCATGCCTACCACACGGGAGCTGGGTAGTGAGGGTGAGCAGTTCTTC,CASMPTTRELGSEGEQFF,.,TRBV28,18,TRBJ2-1,.
TGCGCCAGCAGCCGACCGGACAGGGTAGGAGAGACCCAGTACTTC,CASSRPDRVGETQYF,TRBD1,TRBV5-1,15,TRBJ2-5,.
TGTGCCACCAGTTCGACAGGGCCGGCCAATTCACCCCTCCACTTT,CATSSTGPANSPLHF,TRBD1,TRBV10-3,15,TRBJ1-6,once
TGCGCCAGCAGCCAAGATTCATCCCACTACGAGCAGTACTTC,CASSQDSSHYEQYF,.,TRBV4-3,14,TRBJ2-7,.
TGCAGCGTTGAAGCCAGGAAGGCAGGGGAGGGGGGGAATACGCAGTATTTT,CSVEARKAGEGGNTQYF,.,TRBV29-1,17,TRBJ2-3,.
TGTGCCAGCTCACTGGACGGGACTGGGGAAAAACTGTTTTTT,CASSLDGTGEKLFF,.,TRBV18,14,TRBJ1-4,once
TGTGCCAGCAGCCAAGAGGGAACCAGGGCCTTTAACTATGGCTACACCTTC,CASSQEGTRAFNYGYTF,.,TRBV4-2,17,TRBJ1-2,once
TGCGCCAGCAGTGAGTCCCACAGCTACGAGCAGTACTTC,CASSESHSYEQYF,.,TRBV10-1,13,TRBJ2-7,.
TGTGCTAGCAGTTCTGACGGCAGAGGAGAGACCCAGTACTTC,CASSSDGRGETQYF,.,TRBV7-7,14,TRBJ2-5,.
TGTGCTAGCAGCTTAGGGACAGGGGGGGCTTACGAGCAGTACTTC,CASSLGTGGAYEQYF,TRBD1,TRBV7-7,15,TRBJ2-7,.
TGTGCCAGCAGTACGACACCAACCTACGAGCAGTACTTC,CASSTTPTYEQYF,.,TRBV12-3/TRBV12-4,13,TRBJ2-7,once
TGTGCCAGCTCACCTTCCAGGGTAGGAGAGGGCTACACCTTC,CASSPSRVGEGYTF,.,TRBV18,14,TRBJ1-2,.
TGTGCCAGCAGCTTAGATCGTGCCAGAACCTACGAGCAGTACTTC,CASSLDRARTYEQYF,.,TRBV11-3,15,TRBJ2-7,.
TGTGCCAGCAGTCTAGTGTCAGGGGTACTTGGCTACACCTTC,CASSLVSGVLGYTF,.,TRBV7-9,14,TRBJ1-2,.